A few counts support the clone carrying this T cell receptor beta chain. Its antigen is undetermined. The germline V gene encodes CDR1 MDHEN and CDR2 SYDVKM. Trimming took 5 bases from V and 3 from J; bases not matched to a gene: 6. CDR3 length equals 15 residues. Single viable CD3+CD4+CD8-CD45RO+ cells were sorted as the memory CD4+ T cells. The sample originates from a study of memory CD4+ T cells and cytomegalovirus serostatus. Study-wide background: Donors were healthy Belgian adults, about ten CMV seropositive and 20 to 30 seronegative. Study-wide results and caveats: CD4+ memory repertoires contained about two fifths of the 164 reported CMV TCRbeta sequences.

Original processing notes: Out-of-frame sequences were removed, leaving 2 million to 2.5 million distinct TCRbeta sequences. Some clones are missing from TCRdb's copy, which holds only in-frame ones; the method was immunoSEQ multiplex PCR. The D gene and trimming were derived from the DNA, and the V and J assignments and clone size from that table. The sample records more than 45,000 clones, over 75% being singletons. Sequences were obtained from memory CD4+ T cells from blood. The source of this sequence is an adult in good health and CMV-seronegative. This chain joins TRBV28 and TRBJ2-7; TRBD1 agrees at 11 bases. CDR3: CASSMAGTGGYEQYF. Written as DNA, the CDR3 is TGTGCCAGCAGTATGGCCGGGACAGGGGGCTACGAGCAGTACTTC.